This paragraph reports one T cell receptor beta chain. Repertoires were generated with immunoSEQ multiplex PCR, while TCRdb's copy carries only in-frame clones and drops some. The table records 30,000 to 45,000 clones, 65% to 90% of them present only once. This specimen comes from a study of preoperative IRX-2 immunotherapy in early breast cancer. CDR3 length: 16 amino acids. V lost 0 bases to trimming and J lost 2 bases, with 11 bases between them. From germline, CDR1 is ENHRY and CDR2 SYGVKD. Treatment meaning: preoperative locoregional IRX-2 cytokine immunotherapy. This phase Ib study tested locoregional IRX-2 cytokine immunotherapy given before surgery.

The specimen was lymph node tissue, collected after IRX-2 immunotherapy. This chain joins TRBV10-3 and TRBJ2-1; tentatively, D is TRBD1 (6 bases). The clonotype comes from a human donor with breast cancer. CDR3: CAISESKTGTYNEQFF. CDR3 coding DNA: TGTGCCATCAGTGAGTCGAAGACAGGCACCTACAATGAGCAGTTCTTC.